Each of the 32 T cell receptor beta chains below was sequenced from the same sample in a study of T cells in women clearing cervical HPV infection. Assay: immunoSEQ multiplex PCR; the TCRdb copy retains only in-frame clones and omits some. Its table records approximately 16,000 clones. Sequenced sample: blood buffy coat. The receptors come from a woman between 18 and 69 years old with a cervical HPV16 infection that either progressed to CIN3+ or cleared (not recorded which).

Points on this clone: Coverage ceases 3 residues before the CDR3 finishes, and the germline J gene fills in the end. V usage is TRBV20-1 and J usage is TRBJ1-2, with D tentatively TRBD1 (6 bases). Germline V lookup: CDR1 DFQATT, CDR2 SNEGSKA (reference sequence). The CDR3 loop spans 12 amino acids. The CDR3 is CSAGHQDRVYTF. The CDR3 bases that were read are TGCAGTGCTGGTCATCAGGACAGAGTC.

Turning to this clone: The read terminates 3 residues before the CDR3 end, so the remaining end is supplied by the germline J gene. The rearrangement joins TRBV20-1 to TRBJ2-1, with D perhaps matching TRBD1 (6 bases). Trimming took off 4 bases at V and 1 base at J, with 17 bases between the two ends. The CDR3 totals 16 residues. Per the germline V gene, CDR1 is DFQATT and CDR2 is SNEGSKA (reference sequence). CDR3 DNA (partial): TGCAGTGCTAATTCTTTACCAGGGACATCCTACAATGAG. This gives the protein CSANSLPGTSYNE. The entire CDR3 protein reads CSANSLPGTSYNEQFF.

Note on this clone: Read sequence stops 3 residues before the CDR3 end, and the germline J gene provides the missing end. The chain combines TRBV7-3 with TRBJ2-3, with 7 bases aligning to TRBD2. Trimming removed 3 bases from V and 4 bases from J; junction bases left unmatched: 4. CDR3 size: 14 residues. Germline assignment: CDR1 SGHTA and CDR2 FQGTGA. The CDR3: CASSFKRGSDTQYF. CDR3 DNA (partial): TGTGCCAGCAGCTTCAAGCGGGGATCAGATACG.

Regarding this clone: The CDR3 end falls 3 residues outside the read, so it is completed with the germline J gene. The chain carries TRBV10-1 and TRBJ2-1; D may be TRBD1 (5 bases). Germline V gene data show CDR1 as WNHNN and CDR2 as SYGVQD (reference sequence). The CDR3 is 15 residues long. The germline V and J ends were trimmed by 3 bases and 4 bases, with 13 bases remaining between them. CDR3 bases read: TGCGCCAGCAGTGAAGGCAGGGTGACTTACAATGAG. This translates into CASSEGRVTYNE. The entire CDR3 is CASSEGRVTYNEQFF.

Considering frequency, this clone is medium-sized. The CDR3 end lies 3 residues beyond the end of the read and is filled in from the germline J gene. This chain uses TRBV7-9 with TRBJ2-7; tentatively, D is TRBD1 (6 bases). This CDR3 contains 14 residues. V was trimmed by 4 bases and J by 1 base, leaving 11 bases between them. Germline assignment: CDR1 SEHNR and CDR2 FQNEAQ (reference sequence). The CDR3 protein is CASSYVTGSYEQYF. CDR3 bases read: TGTGCCAGCAGCTACGTGACAGGATCCTACGAG.

CDR3 in amino acids: CSAPLETQYF. The part of the CDR3 DNA that was read is TGCAGTGCTCCACTCGAGACG. This chain connects TRBV20-1 to TRBJ2-3; D is unclear. The CDR3 end falls 3 residues outside the read, so it is completed with the germline J gene. CDR1 DFQATT and CDR2 SNEGSKA come from the germline V gene (reference sequence). CDR3 size: 10 residues.

The chain's CDR3 is CASSFFWDRLNTGELFF. The sequenced part of the CDR3 DNA is TGTGCCAGTAGTTTTTTTTGGGACAGACTGAACACCGGGGAG. The rearrangement links TRBV19 to TRBJ2-2; 7 positions agree with TRBD1. Read coverage stops 3 residues before the CDR3 terminus; the germline J gene supplies the remainder. The CDR3 has 17 residues. V gave up 5 bases and J gave up 1 base; unmatched junction bases: 10. Looked up from germline, CDR1 is LNHDA and CDR2 is SQIVND (reference sequence).

In regard to this clone: The read is 3 residues too short to cover the CDR3 end, so that end is filled in from the germline J gene. The V call is TRBV5-1, the J call TRBJ1-5; 7 bases are shared with TRBD1. CDR3 length: 14 residues. The trim removed 3 bases at V and 7 bases at J, leaving 7 bases unmatched. Germline V gene lookup returns CDR1 SGHRS and CDR2 YFSETQ. The CDR3 bases that were read are TGCGCCAGCAGCTCGGAACAGGGGTCGCAGCCC. Encoded protein: CASSSEQGSQP. The full CDR3 reads CASSSEQGSQPQHF.

Notes on this clone: The read terminates 3 residues ahead of where the CDR3 ends, so the germline J gene completes it. The chain has TRBV10-1 and TRBJ1-3; D is possibly TRBD1 (5 bases). Germline V gene lookup returns CDR1 WNHNN and CDR2 SYGVQD (reference sequence). Trimming removed 6 bases from V and 4 bases from J, with 13 bases in between. This CDR3 contains 14 residues. CDR3 DNA (partial): TGCGCCAGCAGGCCCAGGGTTCCGGGAAACACC. Amino acid sequence: CASRPRVPGNT. Given in full, the CDR3 is CASRPRVPGNTIYF.

Note on this clone: The sequenced fragment ends 3 residues before the CDR3 boundary, so the rest is inferred from the germline J gene. The J gene is TRBJ2-2, the V gene TRBV5-1; perhaps TRBD1 as D (7 bases). Germline lookup yields CDR1 SGHRS and CDR2 YFSETQ. The CDR3 has 14 amino acids. V lost 3 bases to trimming and J lost 6 bases, with 12 bases between them. Incomplete CDR3 DNA: TGCGCCAGCAGCTATACAGGGGAGGCCGGGGAG. Translated: CASSYTGEAGE. The CDR3 in its entirety is CASSYTGEAGELFF. Together with reference TRBV5-1 and TRBJ2-2, the CDR3 gives the full variable domain: KAGVTQTPRYLIKTRGQQVTLSCSPISGHRSVSWYQQTPGQGLQFLFEYFSETQRNKGNFPGRFSGRQFSNSRSEMNVSTLELGDSALYLCASSYTGEAGELFFGEGSRLTVL.

About this clone: The read comes to an end 3 residues before the CDR3 does, leaving the germline J gene to fill in the end. This chain uses TRBV20-1 with TRBJ1-1; D unresolved. Trimming pared 7 bases from V and 0 bases from J, leaving 6 bases between. The V gene's germline CDR1 is DFQATT and CDR2 SNEGSKA (reference sequence). The CDR3 spans 11 residues. The CDR3 bases that were read are TGCAGTGGTCCTTTGAACACTGAA. Translation gives CSGPLNTE. In full, the CDR3 is CSGPLNTEAFF.

On this clone itself: The read terminates 3 residues before the CDR3 end, so the remaining end is supplied by the germline J gene. The chain uses TRBV5-4 and TRBJ2-7, with D possibly matching TRBD2 (5 bases). The V and J ends lost 2 bases and 3 bases respectively, with 12 bases between them. The germline CDR1 and CDR2 sequences are SGHNT and YYREEE (reference sequence). The CDR3 consists of 14 residues. The CDR3 is CASSLSGTYYEQYF. CDR3 bases read: TGTGCCAGCAGCTTAAGCGGAACTTACTACGAG.

With regard to this clone: The read gets to within 3 residues of the CDR3 end, and the germline J gene fills in the rest. V and J are TRBV5-1 and TRBJ1-6; the match to TRBD1 covers 9 bases. This CDR3 is built from 14 residues. The V and J ends lost 4 bases and 7 bases, in that order; junction bases with no gene match: 3. Germline V CDR1 and CDR2: SGHRS, YFSETQ. The CDR3 spells CASSRTGENSPLHF. Incomplete CDR3 DNA: TGCGCCAGCAGCCGGACAGGGGAAAATTCACCC.

Points on this clone: The read ends 3 residues shy of where the CDR3 ends; the end is completed using the germline J gene. The chain has TRBV28 and TRBJ2-7; the match to TRBD2 covers 9 bases. This CDR3 has 15 amino acids. Germline-derived CDR1 and CDR2 are MDHEN and SYDVKM. With V trimmed by 6 bases and J by 6 bases, 12 bases remained unmatched. The CDR3 region is CASSPQGGLAGEQYF. CDR3 DNA (partial): TGTGCCAGCAGCCCTCAGGGGGGACTAGCTGGCGAG.

With regard to this clone: The read gets to within 3 residues of the CDR3 end, and the germline J gene fills in the rest. This sequence joins TRBV5-1 and TRBJ1-2; possibly TRBD1 for D (5 bases). The CDR3 extends over 15 amino acids. Germline lookup yields CDR1 SGHRS and CDR2 YFSETQ. CDR3 DNA, as far as it was read: TGCGCCAGCAGCTTGGACCCCGCGGGCGGGGGAGGC. It specifies CASSLDPAGGGG. The whole CDR3 sequence reads CASSLDPAGGGGYTF.

With respect to this clone: The read finishes 3 residues shy of the CDR3 end, and the germline J gene is used to complete it. This chain links TRBV10-3 with TRBJ1-1; D unresolved. In germline, CDR1 is ENHRY, CDR2 SYGVKD. This CDR3 is 15 amino acids long. The V end was cut by 2 bases, the J end by 1 base, with 11 bases between. Incomplete CDR3 DNA: TGTGCCATCAGTGAGGAGTCTGGCGGGAACACTGAA. This gives the protein CAISEESGGNTE. The full CDR3 protein reads CAISEESGGNTEAFF.

The CDR3 sequence is CSVKLGRNSLQTNEKLFF. The CDR3 DNA, read in part, is TGCAGCGTAAAGTTGGGCCGGAATTCGTTGCAGACTAATGAAAAA. The V gene is TRBV29-1, the J gene TRBJ1-4; no firm D call. The DNA ends 3 residues before the CDR3 does, and the rest of the CDR3 is filled in from the germline J gene. Trimming stripped 6 bases from V and 2 bases from J, with 25 bases between. CDR3 size: 18 residues. Germline V gene sequence: CDR1 SQVTM, CDR2 ANQGSEA.

In regard to this clone: The read ends 3 residues before the CDR3 terminus; that terminus is restored from the germline J gene. This chain links TRBV7-2 with TRBJ2-2; D uncertain. This CDR3 is built from 15 residues. The germline V and J ends were trimmed by 5 bases and 5 bases, with 15 bases remaining between them. Germline V gene lookup returns CDR1 SGHTA and CDR2 FQGNSA. The CDR3 protein is CASSPQALQTGELFF. The DNA read from the CDR3 is TGTGCCAGCAGCCCCCAGGCGCTACAAACCGGGGAG. Filled out from reference TRBV7-2 and TRBJ2-2, the complete variable domain reads GAGVSQSPSNKVTEKGKDVELRCDPISGHTALYWYRQSLGQGLEFLIYFQGNSAPDKSGLPSDRFSAERTGGSVSTLTIQRTQQEDSAVYLCASSPQALQTGELFFGEGSRLTVL.

Notes on this clone: The CDR3 end falls 3 residues outside the read, so it is completed with the germline J gene. The chain carries TRBV5-1 and TRBJ2-6; a possible D gene is TRBD1 (5 bases). The CDR3 is made up of 16 amino acids. Germline loops: CDR1 SGHRS, CDR2 YFSETQ. Trimming removed 2 bases from V and 2 bases from J, with 11 bases in between. Here the CDR3 reads CASSFPPGTGANVLTF. Incomplete CDR3 DNA: TGCGCCAGCAGCTTTCCCCCAGGGACTGGGGCCAACGTC.

In the case of this clone: The read ends 3 residues shy of where the CDR3 ends; the end is completed using the germline J gene. This specimen includes other DNA sequences encoding the same CDR3. V usage is TRBV18 and J usage is TRBJ2-7; 8 nucleotides align to TRBD1. Germline assignment: CDR1 KGHSH and CDR2 LQKENI. There are 18 residues in the CDR3. Germline trimming cut 6 bases from V and 5 bases from J; bases unmatched to any gene: 21. The CDR3 reads CASSLSGTGHGLKDEQYF. CDR3 DNA (partial): TGTGCCAGCTCCCTTTCCGGGACAGGTCACGGGCTTAAGGACGAG.

In the case of this clone: From the germline J gene comes the end of the CDR3, since the read stops 3 residues before it. This rearrangement joins TRBV19 to TRBJ2-5; D gene ambiguous. This CDR3 has 15 amino acids. Deletions cut 3 bases from V and 0 bases from J, with 11 bases between. Germline V gene lookup returns CDR1 LNHDA and CDR2 SQIVND (reference sequence). The CDR3 sequence: CASSMETLDQETQYF. The part of the CDR3 DNA that was read is TGTGCCAGTAGTATGGAGACACTGGACCAAGAGACC.

On this clone: The read ends 3 residues early relative to the CDR3; the germline J gene fills the gap. V is TRBV30 and J is TRBJ2-7; no clear D. Germline values: CDR1 GTSNPN, CDR2 SVGIG (reference sequence). The ends were cut back, 1 base at V and 3 bases at J, with 4 bases in the middle. This CDR3 spans 11 amino acids. The CDR3 protein is CAWSAIYEQYF. CDR3 bases read: TGTGCCTGGAGTGCCATCTACGAG.

Note on this clone: The CDR3 goes on 3 residues after the read ends, and that part is filled in from the germline J gene. The gene calls are TRBV11-3 and TRBJ2-2; possible D gene TRBD1, 5 bases. Germline-derived CDR1 and CDR2 are SGHNT and YENEEA. The CDR3 totals 14 residues. The germline V and J ends were trimmed by 6 bases and 4 bases, with 12 bases remaining between them. Here the CDR3 reads CASRYQGATGELFF. The sequenced part of the CDR3 DNA is TGTGCCAGCAGATACCAGGGCGCCACCGGGGAG.

This CDR3 reads CASSAIGYTEAFF. Partial CDR3 DNA: TGTGCCAGCAGTGCCATCGGGTACACTGAA. This sequence joins TRBV6-1 and TRBJ1-1, with D hard to call. The read comes to an end 3 residues before the CDR3 does, leaving the germline J gene to fill in the end. Deletions cut 4 bases from V and 3 bases from J, with 9 bases between. CDR1 and CDR2 from the germline V gene are MNHNS and SASEGT. The CDR3 has 13 amino acids.

As to this clone: Coverage ceases 3 residues before the CDR3 finishes, and the germline J gene fills in the end. The chain is built from TRBV11-1 and TRBJ2-7, with D unclear. Germline lookup yields CDR1 SGHAT and CDR2 FQDESV (reference sequence). Deletions cut 5 bases from V and 2 bases from J, with 7 bases between. This CDR3 region has 12 residues. Incomplete CDR3 DNA: TGTGCCAGCAGCAATCCCACCTACGAG. It codes for CASSNPTYE. The entire CDR3 reads CASSNPTYEQYF.

A word on this clone: The CDR3 goes on 3 residues after the read ends, and that part is filled in from the germline J gene. The chain has TRBV7-6 and TRBJ2-2; 7 positions match TRBD1. Germline CDR1 SGHVS, CDR2 FNYEAQ. The CDR3 covers 15 residues. The CDR3 DNA, read in part, is TGTGCCAGCAGCTTAGAGGGGGCAGCTAATGAAAAG. It is translated as CASSLEGAANEK. The full CDR3 sequence reads CASSLEGAANEKLFF. Complete variable domain (other parts from reference TRBV7-6 and TRBJ2-2): GAGVSQSPRYKVTKRGQDVALRCDPISGHVSLYWYRQALGQGPEFLTYFNYEAQQDKSGLPNDRFSAERPEGSISTLTIQRTEQRDSAMYRCASSLEGAANEKLFFGEGSRLTVL.

With regard to this clone: The read terminates 3 residues before the CDR3 end, so the remaining end is supplied by the germline J gene. This rearrangement joins TRBV5-6 to TRBJ2-1; no reliable D call. Germline CDR1 SGHDT, CDR2 YYEEEE. This CDR3 spans 14 amino acids. V lost 4 bases, J lost 6 bases, and 14 bases lay in between. Incomplete CDR3 DNA: TGTGCCAGCAGCCCCGTTGGGCCTGGCAATGAG. Its translation is CASSPVGPGNE. The entire CDR3 protein is CASSPVGPGNEQFF.

Concerning this clone itself: Coverage ceases 3 residues before the CDR3 finishes, and the germline J gene fills in the end. The rearrangement uses TRBV2 and TRBJ2-3; D is uncertain. Germline loops: CDR1 SNHLY, CDR2 FYNNEI. The CDR3 totals 11 residues. CDR3 amino acids: CASGRQETQYF. CDR3 DNA, as far as it was read: TGTGCCAGCGGCAGGCAAGAGACG.

Turning to this clone: From the germline J gene comes the end of the CDR3, since the read stops 3 residues before it. The chain carries TRBV10-3 and TRBJ1-2; 7 bases agree with TRBD1. This CDR3 spans 15 amino acids. The junction had 7 bases not matched to a gene; V was cut back by 3 bases and J by 3 bases. Germline CDR1 is ENHRY and CDR2 is SYGVKD. The part of the CDR3 DNA that was read is TGTGCCATCAGTGATCGGATCCAGGGGGACTATGGC. It translates to CAISDRIQGDYG. The entire CDR3 protein is CAISDRIQGDYGYTF.

A word on this clone: The CDR3 end is not reached by the read, which stops 3 residues before it; the germline J gene fills it in. The chain is built from TRBV5-5 and TRBJ1-2; 7 nucleotides match TRBD1. Germline V gives CDR1 SGHKS, CDR2 YYEKEE (reference sequence). This CDR3 region has 14 residues. V lost 3 bases, J lost 7 bases, and 9 bases stayed unmatched. CDR3: CASSWTQGILGYTF. CDR3 DNA (partial): TGTGCCAGCAGCTGGACACAGGGGATCCTTGGC.

About this clone: From the germline J gene comes the end of the CDR3, since the read stops 3 residues before it. This chain uses TRBV27 with TRBJ2-5, with 9 bases that match TRBD1. The ends lost 7 bases at V and 6 bases at J; junction bases unmatched: 6. This CDR3 comprises 13 residues. The germline CDR1 and CDR2 sequences are MNHEY and SMNVEV (reference sequence). The CDR3 bases that were read are TGTGCCAGCACGGGACAGGGCAGGCAGACC. It codes for CASTGQGRQT. The CDR3 in full is CASTGQGRQTQYF.

In the case of this clone: The CDR3 end falls 3 residues outside the read, so it is completed with the germline J gene. The genes are TRBV4-2 and TRBJ2-5; the D gene is possibly TRBD1 (6 bases). The V and J ends lost 6 bases and 1 base respectively, with 12 bases between them. Germline-derived CDR1 and CDR2 are LGHNA and YNFKEQ. This CDR3 spans 14 amino acids. CDR3 region: CASSPGQSQETQYF. The sequenced part of the CDR3 DNA is TGTGCCAGCAGTCCCGGACAGAGCCAAGAGACC.